The 2 T cell receptor beta chains below were found in one sample sequenced in a study of CD8+ T cells in alopecia areata. Following RNA extraction, reverse transcription yielded cDNA that acted as the sequencing template. Using immunoSEQ multiplex PCR, the repertoire was profiled, and TCRdb retains in-frame clones only, with some absent. The data show around 130,000 clones, roughly three fifths seen once. The source material was CD4+ T cells sorted from blood, sampled at week 0. The receptors stem from a human donor with alopecia areata.

The V call is TRBV6-5, the J call TRBJ1-1; maybe TRBD1 (5 bases). The V gene lost 2 bases and the J gene lost 4 bases, with 11 bases spanning the gap. The CDR3 is 14 amino acids. The germline CDR1 and CDR2 sequences are MNHEY and SVGAGI. The CDR3 loop reads CASSYAGRGTEAFF. The CDR3 nucleotides are TGTGCCAGCAGTTACGCGGGGCGAGGCACTGAAGCTTTCTTT.

This clone appeared a single time. The V gene is TRBV4-1, the J gene TRBJ2-5, with D possibly being TRBD1 (6 bases). CDR3 length equals 14 residues. Trimming shortened V by 3 bases and J by 5 bases, and 13 bases separated the two germline ends. Germline V lookup: CDR1 MGHRA, CDR2 YSYEKL. CDR3 in amino acids: CASSQGQDRETQYF. As DNA, the CDR3 is TGCGCCAGCAGCCAGGGCCAAGACAGGGAGACCCAGTACTTC.